This T cell receptor (beta chain) was obtained from a study of early T cells in non-severe SARS-CoV-2 infection. Study at large: Sequencing used unsorted whole-blood bulk RNA, so chains lack pairing.

Researchers attached unique molecular identifiers to individual cDNA molecules. TCRdb re-derived calls from the 5' RACE reads in MiXCR, one entry per CDR3 protein. This table holds tens of thousands of distinct CDR3 sequences, less than 15% found once. The CDR3 runs 12 residues. V was trimmed by 2 bases and J by 4 bases, leaving 4 bases between them. Germline CDR1 and CDR2: SGHRS and YFSETQ. This clonotype was observed a few times. Its antigen is unknown. Findings and caveats of the study: Matching with VDJdb favored anti-spike CD8 responses (missing private and CD4 specificities).

The source is an adult who was a healthcare worker with PCR-confirmed SARS-CoV-2 infection or an uninfected control (not recorded which). The genes are TRBV5-1 and TRBJ2-1; D remains ambiguous. The sequencing input was whole blood. The CDR3 spells CASSFGYNEQFF. The CDR3 DNA is TGCGCCAGCAGCTTTGGATACAATGAGCAGTTCTTC. Full variable domain (outside the CDR3, taken from reference TRBV5-1 and TRBJ2-1): KAGVTQTPRYLIKTRGQQVTLSCSPISGHRSVSWYQQTPGQGLQFLFEYFSETQRNKGNFPGRFSGRQFSNSRSEMNVSTLELGDSALYLCASSFGYNEQFFGPGTRLTVL.